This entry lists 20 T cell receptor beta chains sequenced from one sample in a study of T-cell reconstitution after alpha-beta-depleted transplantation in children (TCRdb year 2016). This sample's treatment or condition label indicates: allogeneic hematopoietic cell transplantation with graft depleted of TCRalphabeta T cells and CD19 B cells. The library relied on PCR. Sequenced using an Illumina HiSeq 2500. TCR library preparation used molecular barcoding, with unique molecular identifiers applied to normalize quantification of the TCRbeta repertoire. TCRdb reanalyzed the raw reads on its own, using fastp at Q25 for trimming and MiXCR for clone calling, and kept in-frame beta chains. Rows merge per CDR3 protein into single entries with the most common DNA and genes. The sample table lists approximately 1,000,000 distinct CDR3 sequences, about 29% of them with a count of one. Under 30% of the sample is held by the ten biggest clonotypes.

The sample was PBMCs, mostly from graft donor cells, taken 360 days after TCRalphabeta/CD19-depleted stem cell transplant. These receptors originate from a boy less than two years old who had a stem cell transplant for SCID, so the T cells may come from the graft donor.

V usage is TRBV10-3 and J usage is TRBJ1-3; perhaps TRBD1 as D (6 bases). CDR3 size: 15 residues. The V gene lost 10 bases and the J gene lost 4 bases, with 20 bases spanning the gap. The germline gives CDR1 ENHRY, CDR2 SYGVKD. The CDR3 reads CANSGGPPNGNTIYF. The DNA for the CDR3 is TGTGCCAACAGCGGGGGGCCCCCTAACGGAAACACCATATATTTT.

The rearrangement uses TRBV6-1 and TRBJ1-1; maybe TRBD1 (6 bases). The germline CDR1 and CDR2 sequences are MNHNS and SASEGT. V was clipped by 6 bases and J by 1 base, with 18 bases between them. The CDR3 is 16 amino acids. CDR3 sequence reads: CASRPREGGGNTEAFF. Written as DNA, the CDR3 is TGTGCCAGCAGACCTCGTGAGGGGGGCGGGAACACTGAAGCTTTCTTT.

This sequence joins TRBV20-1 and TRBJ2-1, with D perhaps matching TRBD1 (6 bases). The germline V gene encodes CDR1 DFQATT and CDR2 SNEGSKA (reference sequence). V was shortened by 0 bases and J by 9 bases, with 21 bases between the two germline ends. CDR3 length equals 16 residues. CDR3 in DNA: TGCAGTGCTAGAGAAATTGGTGGTGCCAGGGGATTTGAGCAGTTCTTC. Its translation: CSAREIGGARGFEQFF.

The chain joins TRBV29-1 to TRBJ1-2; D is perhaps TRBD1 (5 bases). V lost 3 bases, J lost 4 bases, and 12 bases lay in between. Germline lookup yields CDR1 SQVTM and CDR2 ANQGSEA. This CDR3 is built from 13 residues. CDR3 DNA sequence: TGCAGCGTTGACTCTGGGGACCTCTATGGCTACACCTTC. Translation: CSVDSGDLYGYTF.

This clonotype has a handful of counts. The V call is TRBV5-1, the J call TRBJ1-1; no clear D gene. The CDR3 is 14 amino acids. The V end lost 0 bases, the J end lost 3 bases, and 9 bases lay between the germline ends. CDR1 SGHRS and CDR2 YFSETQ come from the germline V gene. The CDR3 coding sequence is TGCGCCAGCAGCTTGGCCGGCGTCTACACTGAAGCTTTCTTT. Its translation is CASSLAGVYTEAFF.

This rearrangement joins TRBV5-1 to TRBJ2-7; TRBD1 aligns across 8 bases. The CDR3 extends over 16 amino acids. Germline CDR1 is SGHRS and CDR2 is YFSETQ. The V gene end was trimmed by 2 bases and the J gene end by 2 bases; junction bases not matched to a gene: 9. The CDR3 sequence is CASSFEGGQAPYEQYF. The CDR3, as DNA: TGCGCCAGCAGCTTTGAGGGGGGACAGGCCCCCTACGAGCAGTACTTC.

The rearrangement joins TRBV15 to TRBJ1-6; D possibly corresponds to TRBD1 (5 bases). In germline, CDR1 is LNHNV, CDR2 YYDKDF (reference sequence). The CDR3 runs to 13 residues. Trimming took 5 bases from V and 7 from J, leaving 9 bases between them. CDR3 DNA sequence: TGTGCCACCAGCGGGCAGGGAAATTCACCCCTCCACTTT. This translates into CATSGQGNSPLHF.

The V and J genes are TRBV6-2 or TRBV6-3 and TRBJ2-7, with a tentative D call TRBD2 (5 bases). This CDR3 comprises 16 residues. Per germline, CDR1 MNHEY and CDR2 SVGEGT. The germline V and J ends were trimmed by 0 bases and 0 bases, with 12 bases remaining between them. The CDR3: CASSYSWTGSSYEQYF. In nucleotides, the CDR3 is TGTGCCAGCAGTTACTCCTGGACGGGGTCCTCCTACGAGCAGTACTTC.

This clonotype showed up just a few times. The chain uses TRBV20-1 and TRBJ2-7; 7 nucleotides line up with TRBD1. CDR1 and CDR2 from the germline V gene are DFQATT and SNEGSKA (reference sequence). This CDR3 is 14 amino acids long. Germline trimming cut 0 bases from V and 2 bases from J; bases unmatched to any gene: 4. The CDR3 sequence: CSARDHRGTYEQYF. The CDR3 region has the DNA TGCAGTGCTAGAGATCACAGGGGTACCTACGAGCAGTACTTC.

As DNA, the CDR3 is TGTGCCAGCAGCCCAGGGGACCAGGCGGGCGAGCAGTACTTC. Amino acids: CASSPGDQAGEQYF. The V gene is TRBV7-9, the J gene TRBJ2-7; tentative D call: TRBD1 (6 bases). Trimming took 5 bases from V and 6 from J, leaving 17 bases between them. The CDR3 loop spans 14 amino acids. The germline V gene encodes CDR1 SEHNR and CDR2 FQNEAQ (reference sequence). The full variable domain, its missing parts supplied by reference TRBV7-9 and TRBJ2-7, is DTGVSQNPRHKITKRGQNVTFRCDPISEHNRLYWYRQTLGQGPEFLTYFQNEAQLEKSRLLSDRFSAERPKGSFSTLEIQRTEQGDSAMYLCASSPGDQAGEQYFGPGTRLTVT.

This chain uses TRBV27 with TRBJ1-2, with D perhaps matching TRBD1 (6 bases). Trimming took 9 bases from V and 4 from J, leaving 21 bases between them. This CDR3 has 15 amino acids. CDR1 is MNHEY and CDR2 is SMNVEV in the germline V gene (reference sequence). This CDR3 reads CASREQGNYGYGYTF. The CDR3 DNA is TGTGCCAGTCGTGAACAGGGAAATTATGGCTATGGCTACACCTTC.

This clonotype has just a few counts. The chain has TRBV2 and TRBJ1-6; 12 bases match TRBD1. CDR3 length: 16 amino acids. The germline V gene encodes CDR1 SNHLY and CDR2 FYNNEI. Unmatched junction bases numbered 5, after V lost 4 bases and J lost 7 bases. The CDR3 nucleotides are TGTGCCAGCAGTGCTGCGGGACAGGGGGCAAATTCACCCCTCCACTTT. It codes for CASSAAGQGANSPLHF.

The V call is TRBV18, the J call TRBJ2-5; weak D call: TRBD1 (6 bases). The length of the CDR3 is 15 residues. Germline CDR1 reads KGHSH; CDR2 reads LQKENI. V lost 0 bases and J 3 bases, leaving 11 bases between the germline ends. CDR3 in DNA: TGTGCCAGCTCACCACCGATGGACAGCAAAGAGACCCAGTACTTC. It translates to CASSPPMDSKETQYF. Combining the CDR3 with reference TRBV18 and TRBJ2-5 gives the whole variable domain NAGVMQNPRHLVRRRGQEARLRCSPMKGHSHVYWYRQLPEEGLKFMVYLQKENIIDESGMPKERFSAEFPKEGPSILRIQQVVRGDSAAYFCASSPPMDSKETQYFGPGTRLLVL.

CDR3 region: CASSPDRAPPLHF. The CDR3 nucleotides read TGTGCCAGCAGCCCGGACAGGGCGCCACCCCTCCACTTT. V gene TRBV7-2 combines with J gene TRBJ1-6, with 8 bases lining up with TRBD1. This CDR3 region has 13 residues. Trimming removed 5 bases from V and 11 bases from J; junction bases left unmatched: 5. Germline V gives CDR1 SGHTA, CDR2 FQGNSA.

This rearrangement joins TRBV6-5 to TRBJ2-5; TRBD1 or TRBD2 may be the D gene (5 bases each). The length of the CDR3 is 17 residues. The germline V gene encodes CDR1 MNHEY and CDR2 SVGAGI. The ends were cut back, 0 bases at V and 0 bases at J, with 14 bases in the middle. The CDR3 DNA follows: TGTGCCAGCAGTTACTCGTACGAGGGGCCTTACCAAGAGACCCAGTACTTC. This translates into CASSYSYEGPYQETQYF.

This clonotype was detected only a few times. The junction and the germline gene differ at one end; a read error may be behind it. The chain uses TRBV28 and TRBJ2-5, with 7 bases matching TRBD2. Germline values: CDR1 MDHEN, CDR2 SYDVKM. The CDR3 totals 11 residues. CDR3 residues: CASSSTGLGKF. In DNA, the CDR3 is TGTGCCAGCAGTAGTACAGGACTAGGAAAATTC.

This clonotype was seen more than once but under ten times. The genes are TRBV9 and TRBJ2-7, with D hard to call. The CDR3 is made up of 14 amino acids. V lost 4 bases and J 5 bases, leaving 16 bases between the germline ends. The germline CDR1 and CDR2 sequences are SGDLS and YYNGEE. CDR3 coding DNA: TGTGCCAGCAGCTTGCGACCGTTTCGCGACGAGCAGTACTTC. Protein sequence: CASSLRPFRDEQYF.

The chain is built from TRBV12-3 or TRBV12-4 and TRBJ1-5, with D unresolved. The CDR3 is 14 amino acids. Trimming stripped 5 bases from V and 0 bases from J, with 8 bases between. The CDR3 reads CASSGQNSNQPQHF. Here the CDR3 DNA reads TGTGCCAGCAGTGGGCAGAATAGCAATCAGCCCCAGCATTTT.

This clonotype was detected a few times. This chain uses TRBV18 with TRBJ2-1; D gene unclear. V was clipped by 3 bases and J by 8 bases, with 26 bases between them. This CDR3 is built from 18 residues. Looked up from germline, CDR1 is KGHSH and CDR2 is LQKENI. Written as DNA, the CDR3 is TGTGCCAGCTCACCTGTGTCTGCAGGCGGCAGTCCCATATATGAGCAGTTCTTC. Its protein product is CASSPVSAGGSPIYEQFF.

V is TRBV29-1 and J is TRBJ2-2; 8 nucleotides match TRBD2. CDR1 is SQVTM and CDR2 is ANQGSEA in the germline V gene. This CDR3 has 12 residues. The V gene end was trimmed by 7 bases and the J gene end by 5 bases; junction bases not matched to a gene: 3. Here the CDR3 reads CSGPGGTGELFF. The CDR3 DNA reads TGCAGCGGCCCGGGAGGGACCGGGGAGCTGTTTTTT.